In this sample, the clone carrying this T cell receptor (beta chain) turned up a few times. These data come from a study of spatial heterogeneity in lung cancer. As to time point: sample taken at primary tumor resection. Unsorted samples of tumor, nontumor lung or frozen PBMC had their whole RNA sequenced. With 5 bases removed from V and 6 bases from J, the gap between germline ends came to 23 bases. The CDR3 runs 17 residues. TCRdb redid the calling of the 5' RACE reads with MiXCR, one entry per CDR3 protein. The sample records about 4,900 distinct CDR3 sequences, around 15% being singletons. The starting material was PBMCs, obtained at surgery. This receptor was obtained from a male donor with early-stage non-small cell lung cancer. V gene TRBV12-3 or TRBV12-4 combines with J gene TRBJ1-5; a weak D match, TRBD1 (5 bases). The CDR3 is CASSPLVGGSTGQPQHF. In DNA, the CDR3 is TGTGCCAGCAGTCCCCTAGTTGGGGGGAGTACGGGTCAGCCCCAGCATTTT.